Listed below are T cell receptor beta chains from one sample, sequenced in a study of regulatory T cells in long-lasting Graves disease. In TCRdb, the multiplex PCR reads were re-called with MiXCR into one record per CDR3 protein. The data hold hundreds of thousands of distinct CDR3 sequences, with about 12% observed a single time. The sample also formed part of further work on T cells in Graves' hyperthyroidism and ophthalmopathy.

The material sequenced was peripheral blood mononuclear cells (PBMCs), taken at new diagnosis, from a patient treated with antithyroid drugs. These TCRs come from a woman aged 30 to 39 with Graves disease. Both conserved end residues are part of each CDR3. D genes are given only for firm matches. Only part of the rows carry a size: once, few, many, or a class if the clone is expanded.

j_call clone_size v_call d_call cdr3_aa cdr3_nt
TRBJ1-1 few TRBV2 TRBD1 CASTKPGQGALAFF TGTGCCAGCACTAAACCGGGACAGGGGGCTTTAGCTTTCTTT
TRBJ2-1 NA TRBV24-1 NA CATVGDSYNEQFF TGTGCCACCGTCGGGGACTCCTACAATGAGCAGTTCTTC
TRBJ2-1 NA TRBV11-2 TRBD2 CASSRTSGNTYNEQFF TGTGCCAGCAGCCGGACTAGCGGCAATACCTACAATGAGCAGTTCTTC
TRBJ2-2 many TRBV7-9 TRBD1 CASSLSSDRGYTGELFF TGTGCCAGCAGCTTATCCTCGGACAGGGGGTACACCGGGGAGCTGTTTTTT
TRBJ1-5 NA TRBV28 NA CASSLRRGAGTISQPQHF TGTGCCAGCAGTTTACGGCGCGGGGCAGGTACTATCAGTCAGCCCCAGCATTTT
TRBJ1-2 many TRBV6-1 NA CASSATGTRIFYGYTF TGTGCCAGCAGCGCGACCGGGACACGGATTTTCTATGGCTACACCTTC
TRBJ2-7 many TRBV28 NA CASTHRARLYEQYF TGTGCCAGCACCCACCGGGCTCGCCTTTACGAGCAGTACTTC
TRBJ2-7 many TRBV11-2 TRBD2 CASRRLAGTYEQYF TGTGCCAGCAGACGACTAGCGGGCACATACGAGCAGTACTTC
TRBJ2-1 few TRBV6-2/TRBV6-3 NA CASNPLGQGFNNEQFF TGTGCCAGCAATCCCCTTGGTCAGGGGTTTAACAATGAGCAGTTCTTC
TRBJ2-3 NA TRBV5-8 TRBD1 CASSPGTGAVDTQYF TGTGCCAGCAGCCCCGGGACAGGGGCGGTAGATACGCAGTATTTT
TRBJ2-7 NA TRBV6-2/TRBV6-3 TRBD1 CASGDSLYEQYF TGTGCCAGCGGGGACAGTCTCTACGAGCAGTACTTC
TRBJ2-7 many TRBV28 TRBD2 CASSHASGLSYEQYF TGTGCCAGCAGCCACGCTAGCGGCTTATCCTACGAGCAGTACTTC
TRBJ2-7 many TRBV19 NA CASSMFSEDEQYF TGTGCCAGTAGTATGTTCTCGGAGGACGAGCAGTACTTC
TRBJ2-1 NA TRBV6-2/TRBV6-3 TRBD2 CASSYSRTRNEQFF TGTGCCAGCAGTTACTCCAGGACTAGAAATGAGCAGTTCTTC
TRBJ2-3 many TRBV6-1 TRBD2 CASKRFSGRTDTQYF TGTGCCAGCAAACGCTTTAGCGGGAGGACAGATACGCAGTATTTT
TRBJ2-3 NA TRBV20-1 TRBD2 CSAPELAGGSTDTQYF TGCAGTGCGCCAGAACTAGCGGGGGGTAGCACAGATACGCAGTATTTT
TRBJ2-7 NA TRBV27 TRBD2 CASSFSGLAGAPSYEQYF TGTGCCAGCAGTTTTTCGGGACTAGCGGGAGCCCCCTCCTACGAGCAGTACTTC
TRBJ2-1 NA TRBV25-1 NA CASSELGPLLNEQFF TGTGCCAGCAGTGAATTGGGTCCCTTGCTCAATGAGCAGTTCTTC
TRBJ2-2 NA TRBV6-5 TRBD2 CASSYGRAGGRTGELFF TGTGCCAGCAGCTACGGCCGGGCGGGAGGACGTACCGGGGAGCTGTTTTTT
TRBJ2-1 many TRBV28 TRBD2 CASSFLAGGPIDNEQFF TGTGCCAGCAGTTTCCTAGCGGGAGGGCCCATAGACAATGAGCAGTTCTTC
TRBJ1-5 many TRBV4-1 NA CASSQEARLGQPQHF TGCGCCAGCAGCCAAGAGGCCAGGCTCGGTCAGCCCCAGCATTTT
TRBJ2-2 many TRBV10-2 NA CASSDSFATGELFF TGCGCCAGCAGTGACAGCTTTGCGACCGGGGAGCTGTTTTTT
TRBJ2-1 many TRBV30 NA CAWNAMAREKQFF TGTGCCTGGAACGCAATGGCGCGGGAAAAGCAGTTCTTC
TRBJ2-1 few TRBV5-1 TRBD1 CASSLGVGTGVNEQFF TGCGCCAGCAGCTTGGGAGTAGGGACAGGGGTCAATGAGCAGTTCTTC
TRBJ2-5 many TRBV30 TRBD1 CAWEGQGTLQETQYF TGTGCCTGGGAAGGACAGGGGACCCTCCAAGAGACCCAGTACTTC
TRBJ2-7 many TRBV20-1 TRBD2 CSADPFSGVAYEQYF TGCAGTGCTGACCCCTTTAGCGGGGTTGCCTACGAGCAGTACTTC
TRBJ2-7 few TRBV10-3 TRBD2 CAISDPGLGNHEQYF TGTGCCATCAGTGATCCGGGACTAGGGAACCACGAGCAGTACTTC
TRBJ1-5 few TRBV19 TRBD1 CASSIGVRDRIQPQHF TGTGCCAGTAGTATCGGGGTCCGGGACAGGATTCAGCCCCAGCATTTT